These 18 T cell receptor beta chains share one sample of origin, sequenced in a study of blood T cell repertoires in COVID-19. Assay: immunoSEQ multiplex PCR; the TCRdb copy retains only in-frame clones and omits some. The profile covers about 300,000 clones, with 70% to 90% appearing a single time and around 1.2% taken by the ten largest. The sequencing input was peripheral blood. These receptors all come from a man aged 65 to 85 with acute or convalescent COVID-19.

CDR3 protein: CAISERGQNTEAFF. The CDR3 DNA reads as TGTGCCATCAGTGAGCGAGGACAGAACACTGAAGCTTTCTTT. The rearrangement joins TRBV10-3 to TRBJ1-1; tentatively, D is TRBD1 (5 bases). The CDR3 has 14 residues. The V gene's germline CDR1 is ENHRY and CDR2 SYGVKD. V was clipped by 2 bases and J by 1 base, with 8 bases between them.

CDR3 DNA sequence: TGTGCCAGCAGCTTGGGTACTGCTAGCAATCAGCCCCAGCATTTT. Protein product: CASSLGTASNQPQHF. The gene calls are TRBV5-4 and TRBJ1-5; D ambiguous. Germline CDR1 reads SGHNT; CDR2 reads YYREEE (reference sequence). V was pared by 0 bases and J by 0 bases, with 7 bases between. The CDR3 loop spans 15 amino acids.

This clone was picked up a small number of times. This chain's CDR3 is CASSASGTGFTEAFF. CDR3 coding DNA: TGCGCCAGCAGCGCGTCCGGGACAGGGTTTACTGAAGCTTTCTTT. The V and J genes are TRBV5-1 and TRBJ1-1, with 9 bases identical to TRBD1. Germline V CDR1 and CDR2: SGHRS, YFSETQ. The CDR3 loop spans 15 amino acids. J lost 5 bases, V lost 4 bases, and 9 bases had no gene match.

The CDR3 reads CASSVGGTNTEAFF. The CDR3 nucleotides are TGCGCCAGCAGTGTGGGGGGTACGAACACTGAAGCTTTCTTT. The rearrangement joins TRBV10-1 to TRBJ1-1; perhaps TRBD1 as D (5 bases). The CDR3 loop spans 14 amino acids. Trimming took 4 bases from V and 1 from J, leaving 10 bases between them. The germline V gene encodes CDR1 WNHNN and CDR2 SYGVQD (reference sequence).

The chain joins TRBV4-3 to TRBJ1-6; 9 bases are a match to TRBD1. After removal of 0 bases from V and 7 bases from J, the junction contained 7 bases not matched to a gene. The length of the CDR3 is 17 residues. Germline-derived CDR1 and CDR2 are LGHNA and YSLEER. The CDR3 reads CASSQDPPGTGNSPLHF. In DNA, the CDR3 is TGCGCCAGCAGCCAAGATCCTCCCGGGACAGGGAATTCACCCCTCCACTTT.

The chain is built from TRBV7-9 and TRBJ2-7; 7 positions match TRBD2. Unmatched junction bases numbered 6, after V lost 5 bases and J lost 5 bases. This CDR3 region has 13 residues. The germline V gene has CDR1 SEHNR and CDR2 FQNEAQ (reference sequence). CDR3 protein: CASSPSGYHEQYF. The CDR3 DNA is TGTGCCAGCAGCCCTAGCGGATACCACGAGCAGTACTTC.

The genes are TRBV28 and TRBJ2-7; D may be TRBD2 (6 bases). Trimming removed 3 bases from V and 2 bases from J, with 8 bases in between. The length of the CDR3 is 13 residues. Per germline, CDR1 MDHEN and CDR2 SYDVKM. The DNA of the CDR3 is TGTGCCAGCAGTTTGGAGGGTACCTACGAGCAGTACTTC. Encoded protein: CASSLEGTYEQYF.

The V call is TRBV10-1, the J call TRBJ1-1; 9 bases align to TRBD1. The V gene end was trimmed by 8 bases and the J gene end by 5 bases; junction bases not matched to a gene: 3. The CDR3 spans 12 residues. Per germline, CDR1 WNHNN and CDR2 SYGVQD (reference sequence). CDR3 sequence (DNA): TGCGCCAGCTGGACAGGGGTGACTGAAGCTTTCTTT. It yields the protein CASWTGVTEAFF.

CDR3 DNA sequence: TGTGCCAGCAGCTTAGTTAGGGCGGGAGGGGAGACCCAGTACTTC. Protein: CASSLVRAGGETQYF. The V and J genes are TRBV5-5 and TRBJ2-5; 9 bases are a match to TRBD2. The CDR3 is 15 amino acids. The V segment lost 2 bases and the J segment 5 bases; nucleotides outside the gene matches: 7. Germline V gives CDR1 SGHKS, CDR2 YYEKEE (reference sequence).

The V call is TRBV9, the J call TRBJ2-2; D not resolved. CDR3 length equals 14 residues. Germline assignment: CDR1 SGDLS and CDR2 YYNGEE. V was trimmed by 4 bases and J by 4 bases, leaving 11 bases between them. The CDR3 nucleotides read TGTGCCAGCAGCCCCATTTTGTTCACCGGGGAGCTGTTTTTT. Its protein product is CASSPILFTGELFF.

The chain links TRBV7-2 to TRBJ2-3; no clear D gene. Trimming stripped 3 bases from V and 14 bases from J, with 15 bases between. This CDR3 contains 12 residues. Germline V CDR1 and CDR2: SGHTA, FQGNSA. CDR3 coding DNA: TGTGCCAGCAGCTTTGCCACGTCGCAGGCGTATTTT. The encoded protein is CASSFATSQAYF.

The gene calls are TRBV7-2 and TRBJ1-2, with TRBD1 matching over 7 bases. There are 14 residues in the CDR3. Trimming at V came to 7 bases and at J to 2 bases, leaving 7 bases not matched to a gene. Per the germline V gene, CDR1 is SGHTA and CDR2 is FQGNSA. CDR3 protein: CASTPMTGNYGYTF. The CDR3 nucleotides are TGTGCCAGCACCCCCATGACAGGGAACTATGGCTACACCTTC.

V and J are TRBV11-3 and TRBJ2-2; 9 nucleotides align to TRBD1. J was trimmed by 1 base and V by 5 bases; bases with no gene match: 5. Germline V gives CDR1 SGHNT, CDR2 YENEEA. The CDR3 consists of 16 residues. This CDR3 reads CASSPGGQGNTGELFF. DNA of the CDR3: TGTGCCAGCAGCCCCGGGGGACAGGGGAACACCGGGGAGCTGTTTTTT. Supplemented by reference TRBV11-3 and TRBJ2-2, the full variable domain reads EAGVVQSPRYKIIEKKQPVAFWCNPISGHNTLYWYLQNLGQGPELLIRYENEEAVDDSQLPKDRFSAERLKGVDSTLKIQPAELGDSAVYLCASSPGGQGNTGELFFGEGSRLTVL.

This clone was recorded only once. The chain is built from TRBV9 and TRBJ1-6; TRBD1 is a possible D gene (5 bases). Trimming pared 0 bases from V and 3 bases from J, leaving 16 bases between. CDR3 length: 18 amino acids. Germline lookup yields CDR1 SGDLS and CDR2 YYNGEE. CDR3 sequence: CASSVERRDHFYNSPLHF. DNA for the CDR3: TGTGCCAGCAGCGTAGAACGGAGGGACCATTTCTATAATTCACCCCTCCACTTT.

The CDR3 reads CASSSSSSGSYNEQFF. The DNA for the CDR3 is TGCGCCAGCAGCTCCTCCTCTAGCGGGAGCTACAATGAGCAGTTCTTC. The chain employs TRBV5-1 and TRBJ2-1; 10 bases match TRBD2. Germline trimming cut 3 bases from V and 3 bases from J; bases unmatched to any gene: 6. Germline V gene sequence: CDR1 SGHRS, CDR2 YFSETQ. The CDR3 has 16 amino acids.

The chain combines TRBV4-3 with TRBJ1-6; tentatively, D is TRBD1 (5 bases). V lost 6 bases to trimming and J lost 9 bases, with 9 bases between them. Germline V gene data show CDR1 as LGHNA and CDR2 as YSLEER. CDR3 size: 12 residues. The CDR3 loop reads CASSTGSSPLHF. The CDR3 DNA is TGCGCCAGCAGTACAGGTAGTTCACCCCTCCACTTT.

This chain connects TRBV19 to TRBJ2-6, with unresolved D. This CDR3 comprises 16 residues. Trimming pared 7 bases from V and 0 bases from J, leaving 13 bases between. Germline lookup yields CDR1 LNHDA and CDR2 SQIVND (reference sequence). CDR3 residues: CASIPKFSSGANVLTF. Written as DNA, the CDR3 is TGTGCCAGTATCCCTAAATTTAGCTCTGGGGCCAACGTCCTGACTTTC.

For this clone: Relative to the germline gene, one junction end is altered; a read error may explain this. CDR3 sequence: CAGSSGSPTDTQYF. The CDR3 region has the DNA TGCGCCGGCAGTAGCGGGAGTCCTACAGATACGCAGTATTTT. This chain connects TRBV5-1 to TRBJ2-3; 9 bases line up with TRBD2. Germline loops: CDR1 SGHRS, CDR2 YFSETQ. The length of the CDR3 is 14 residues.